The 13 T cell receptor beta chains given below trace back to one sample, sequenced in a study of blood T cell repertoires in COVID-19. Profiled with immunoSEQ multiplex PCR; TCRdb holds only in-frame clones, not every one. The table lists roughly 42,000 clones, 80% to 90% of them singletons, with roughly 8.1% in the top ten. Sample: peripheral blood. All receptors come from a man younger than 40 with active or convalescent COVID-19.

CDR3 sequence (DNA): TGCGCCAGCAGCACAGGACAGGGGGCCTACGAGCAGTACTTC. Translation gives CASSTGQGAYEQYF. The chain uses TRBV5-1 and TRBJ2-7; TRBD1 matches 10 bases. CDR3 length equals 14 residues. The V gene end was trimmed by 4 bases and the J gene end by 2 bases; junction bases not matched to a gene: 3. Germline CDR1 reads SGHRS; CDR2 reads YFSETQ.

This chain links TRBV7-9 with TRBJ1-5; no definite D call. Germline V lookup: CDR1 SEHNR, CDR2 FQNEAQ (reference sequence). The CDR3 has 14 amino acids. Trimming cost V 1 base and J 0 bases, with 4 bases left between them. DNA of the CDR3: TGTGCCAGCAGCTTAGTTAATAGCAATCAGCCCCAGCATTTT. It codes for CASSLVNSNQPQHF. Drawing the rest from reference TRBV7-9 and TRBJ1-5, the complete variable domain is DTGVSQNPRHKITKRGQNVTFRCDPISEHNRLYWYRQTLGQGPEFLTYFQNEAQLEKSRLLSDRFSAERPKGSFSTLEIQRTEQGDSAMYLCASSLVNSNQPQHFGDGTRLSIL.

The chain has TRBV5-1 and TRBJ1-1; the match to TRBD1 covers 7 bases. This CDR3 has 14 residues. Germline V gene sequence: CDR1 SGHRS, CDR2 YFSETQ. V trimming: 4 bases; J trimming: 7 bases; junction bases outside the gene matches: 10. The CDR3 region is CASSRLGTADEAFF. CDR3 nucleotide sequence: TGCGCCAGCAGCCGTCTCGGGACAGCCGATGAAGCTTTCTTT.

The V and J genes are TRBV30 and TRBJ1-2; D is undetermined. The CDR3 is made up of 11 amino acids. The germline V gene has CDR1 GTSNPN and CDR2 SVGIG (reference sequence). With 2 bases removed from V and 4 bases from J, the gap between germline ends came to 5 bases. CDR3 nucleotides: TGTGCCTGGAGTAGGAGCTATGGCTACACCTTC. Residues: CAWSRSYGYTF.

In this sample, this clone turned up once. V and J are TRBV5-1 and TRBJ1-6; D perhaps matches TRBD1 (6 bases). The CDR3 extends over 16 amino acids. V was shortened by 2 bases and J by 3 bases, with 12 bases between the two germline ends. Looked up from germline, CDR1 is SGHRS and CDR2 is YFSETQ. The CDR3 region is CASSFGPDSYNSPLHF. CDR3 sequence (DNA): TGCGCCAGCAGCTTTGGCCCGGACAGCTATAATTCACCCCTCCACTTT.

This chain joins TRBV5-8 and TRBJ2-3, with TRBD1 matching over 8 bases. This CDR3 has 16 residues. The J segment lost 0 bases and the V segment lost 4 bases, leaving 7 bases of the junction unmatched. Germline V gene lookup returns CDR1 SGHTS and CDR2 YDEGEE. CDR3 sequence: CASSRGQGWSTDTQYF. DNA for the CDR3: TGTGCCAGCAGCCGCGGACAGGGATGGAGCACAGATACGCAGTATTTT.

The V call is TRBV19, the J call TRBJ1-2; D gene ambiguous. This CDR3 contains 15 residues. Trimming took off 5 bases at V and 2 bases at J, with 15 bases between the two ends. Germline values: CDR1 LNHDA, CDR2 SQIVND (reference sequence). The CDR3 loop reads CASSADRSLNYGYTF. CDR3 sequence (DNA): TGTGCCAGTAGTGCCGATAGGAGCCTGAACTATGGCTACACCTTC.

This sequence joins TRBV7-9 and TRBJ2-3; 7 nucleotides align to TRBD2. The V gene end was trimmed by 3 bases and the J gene end by 0 bases; junction bases not matched to a gene: 9. This CDR3 spans 17 amino acids. Germline CDR1 and CDR2: SEHNR and FQNEAQ (reference sequence). The CDR3, as DNA: TGTGCCAGCAGCTTGGGTTTATCTAGCGGTAGCACAGATACGCAGTATTTT. Protein product: CASSLGLSSGSTDTQYF.

This clone was counted between two and nine times. The chain has TRBV4-1 and TRBJ2-7; possible D gene TRBD2, 5 bases. CDR1 is MGHRA, CDR2 YSYEKL, per germline. Deletions cut 1 base from V and 0 bases from J, with 10 bases between. The CDR3 loop spans 15 amino acids. The CDR3 reads CASSQVSDYSYEQYF. CDR3 in DNA: TGCGCCAGCAGCCAAGTCAGCGACTACTCCTACGAGCAGTACTTC.

This chain connects TRBV19 to TRBJ2-5, with 7 bases lining up with TRBD2. Trimming at V came to 3 bases and at J to 2 bases, leaving 6 bases not matched to a gene. The CDR3 covers 15 residues. Per the germline V gene, CDR1 is LNHDA and CDR2 is SQIVND (reference sequence). This CDR3 reads CASSIRRGSQETQYF. The CDR3 DNA follows: TGTGCCAGTAGTATTAGGCGGGGGAGTCAAGAGACCCAGTACTTC. Based on the CDR3 plus reference TRBV19 and TRBJ2-5, the full variable domain is DGGITQSPKYLFRKEGQNVTLSCEQNLNHDAMYWYRQDPGQGLRLIYYSQIVNDFQKGDIAEGYSVSREKKESFPLTVTSAQKNPTAFYLCASSIRRGSQETQYFGPGTRLLVL.

The rearrangement links TRBV15 to TRBJ1-2; D unclear. Germline V gives CDR1 LNHNV, CDR2 YYDKDF (reference sequence). The CDR3 extends over 17 amino acids. Trimming removed 8 bases at V and 4 bases at J, with 26 bases between. Here the CDR3 reads CATSTSGDPLRSYGYTF. Written as DNA, the CDR3 is TGTGCCACCTCCACTAGTGGGGATCCCTTACGATCCTATGGCTACACCTTC.

The chain recombines TRBV18 with TRBJ2-5, with D hard to call. Deletions cut 6 bases from V and 1 base from J, with 9 bases between. The CDR3 loop spans 13 amino acids. Germline lookup yields CDR1 KGHSH and CDR2 LQKENI. The CDR3 sequence: CASSQSVQETQYF. CDR3 nucleotide sequence: TGTGCCAGCTCGCAAAGCGTCCAAGAGACCCAGTACTTC.

V and J are TRBV2 and TRBJ1-1; D is unresolved. This CDR3 contains 13 residues. V gave up 2 bases and J gave up 11 bases, with 15 bases separating them. Germline V lookup: CDR1 SNHLY, CDR2 FYNNEI. CDR3 in DNA: TGTGCCAGCAGTGAAACTGGAGGTGATGGGGCTTTCTTT. Translating gives CASSETGGDGAFF. Full variable domain (outside the CDR3, taken from reference TRBV2 and TRBJ1-1): EPEVTQTPSHQVTQMGQEVILRCVPISNHLYFYWYRQILGQKVEFLVSFYNNEISEKSEIFDDQFSVERPDGSNFTLKIRSTKLEDSAMYFCASSETGGDGAFFGQGTRLTVV.